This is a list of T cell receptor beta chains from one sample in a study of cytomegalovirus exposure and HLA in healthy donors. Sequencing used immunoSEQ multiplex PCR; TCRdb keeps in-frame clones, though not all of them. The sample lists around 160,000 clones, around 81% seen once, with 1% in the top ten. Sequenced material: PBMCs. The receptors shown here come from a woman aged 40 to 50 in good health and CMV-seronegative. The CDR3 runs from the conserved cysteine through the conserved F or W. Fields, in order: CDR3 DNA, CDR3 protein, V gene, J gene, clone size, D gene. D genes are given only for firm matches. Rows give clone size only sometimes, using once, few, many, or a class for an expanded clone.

TGTGCCAGCAGTTTAAAAGCATCGGGGGGGACGGAGGACGTATTC	CASSLKASGGTEDVF	TRBV27	TRBJ1-2	NA	NA
TGTGCCAGCAGCTTATTTGCGGGGACGTCCTACGAGCAGTACTTC	CASSLFAGTSYEQYF	TRBV11-3	TRBJ2-7	NA	NA
TGTGCCAGCAGCCCCCTAGCCGGAGACTACGAGCAGTACTTC	CASSPLAGDYEQYF	TRBV28	TRBJ2-7	NA	NA
TGTGCCGGACGAAAGCTAGCGGGAGATAAAAATACGCAGTATTTT	CAGRKLAGDKNTQYF	TRBV2	TRBJ2-3	once	TRBD2
TGTGCCAGCAGCTTAGTGCGAGGGACTTTGAACACTGAAGCTTTCTTT	CASSLVRGTLNTEAFF	TRBV7-9	TRBJ1-1	NA	NA
TGTGCCAGCAGCAAAGAGGGAACAGGGAATGAGCCCCAGCATTTT	CASSKEGTGNEPQHF	TRBV21-1	TRBJ1-5	NA	NA
TGTGCCAGCAGCTTAGTCGGACAGGCGCCCTACGAGCAGTACTTC	CASSLVGQAPYEQYF	TRBV13	TRBJ2-7	NA	TRBD1
TGTGCCAGCAGTTACTCCAGGAATGAAGCTTTCTTT	CASSYSRNEAFF	TRBV6-5	TRBJ1-1	NA	NA
TGCGCCAGCAGCCAAGAACAGGGCGGCTCTGGAAACACCATATATTTT	CASSQEQGGSGNTIYF	TRBV4-1	TRBJ1-3	NA	NA
TGCAGCGTTGACTTGGCGGGAAACACTGAAGCTTTCTTT	CSVDLAGNTEAFF	TRBV29-1	TRBJ1-1	NA	NA
TGTGCCAGCACCTCAAGCGGCGAGCAGTACTTC	CASTSSGEQYF	TRBV28	TRBJ2-7	NA	NA
TGTGCCAGCAGTTATGTCACAGGGGCCAACGAAAAACTGTTTTTT	CASSYVTGANEKLFF	TRBV2	TRBJ1-4	NA	TRBD1
TGTGCTAGCAGCTCGGGGGCCGGGGAGCTGTTTTTT	CASSSGAGELFF	TRBV7-7	TRBJ2-2	NA	NA
TGTGCCAGCAGCTCGCCGACCCAGGCGATTGGGGCCAACGTCCTGACTTTC	CASSSPTQAIGANVLTF	TRBV5-4	TRBJ2-6	NA	NA
TGTGCCAGCAGTATAGGAGACCGGATACACTCTTACTATGGCTACACCTTC	CASSIGDRIHSYYGYTF	TRBV28	TRBJ1-2	few	NA
TGTGCCAGCAGTGAGATTGGCCCAGATACGCAGTATTTT	CASSEIGPDTQYF	TRBV2	TRBJ2-3	few	NA
TGTGCCAGCAGCTTCCCGGGCGGGAGGAGCAATGAGCAGTTCTTC	CASSFPGGRSNEQFF	TRBV5-4	TRBJ2-1	NA	TRBD2
TGTGCCAGCAGCGCGGGACCGGGACTCTATCGGAATGAGCAGTTCTTC	CASSAGPGLYRNEQFF	TRBV7-6	TRBJ2-1	NA	NA
TGTGCCAGCAGCCTAGCGGGAAAACCCTCCTACAATGAGCAGTTCTTC	CASSLAGKPSYNEQFF	TRBV13	TRBJ2-1	NA	TRBD2
TGCAGCGTTACGACTAGCGGGAGTCTAAACATCTACAATGAGCAGTTCTTC	CSVTTSGSLNIYNEQFF	TRBV29-1	TRBJ2-1	NA	TRBD2
TGTGCCAGCAGTTCCAGGGGGGGCACAGATACGCAGTATTTT	CASSSRGGTDTQYF	TRBV27	TRBJ2-3	NA	NA
TGCGCCAGCAGCTTTCAGGGTCCGAACACTGAAGCTTTCTTT	CASSFQGPNTEAFF	TRBV5-1	TRBJ1-1	few	NA
TGTGCCAGCAGTCCATCCGGTCCCGGGGATGAAAAACTGTTTTTT	CASSPSGPGDEKLFF	TRBV28	TRBJ1-4	NA	NA
TGTGCCTCCTGGGACTCTCGCTCCTACGAGCAGTACTTC	CASWDSRSYEQYF	TRBV10-3	TRBJ2-7	NA	NA
TGTGCCAGCAGCCTCGGGGGTGAGGGAACCAATGAGCAGTTCTTC	CASSLGGEGTNEQFF	TRBV11-2	TRBJ2-1	NA	NA